The present T cell receptor (beta chain) was sequenced within a study of blood T cell repertoires in COVID-19. In the study overall: In each case, the material was cDNA or gDNA derived from T cells, B-cell-depleted T cells, or PBMCs.

In the source study's methods: Estimation of nucleated cell counts relied on the amplification of reference gene primers. Only in-frame clones appear in the TCRdb table, and some are missing; sequencing was by immunoSEQ multiplex PCR. V, J and clone size reflect that table, while D and trimming were determined from the DNA. The sample carries fewer than 350,000 clones, nearly 90% recorded once. The V end lost 5 bases, the J end lost 3 bases, and 14 bases lay between the germline ends. CDR3 length equals 15 residues. Germline V CDR1 and CDR2: MNHEY, SMNVEV (reference sequence). The source is a man aged 18 to 35 with active or convalescent COVID-19. Sequenced material: peripheral blood. This rearrangement joins TRBV27 to TRBJ2-1, with D tentatively TRBD1 (5 bases). The DNA for the CDR3 is TGTGCCAGCAGTACGACAGTACCTCGCTACAATGAGCAGTTCTTC. Translating gives CASSTTVPRYNEQFF.